The 19 T cell receptor beta chains reported below all come from one sample, sequenced in a study of T cells in Graves' hyperthyroidism and ophthalmopathy. Regions amplified from RNA transcripts were the TCR beta CDR3 regions. Carried out on the TCR CDR3, a first-round RT-PCR used the HTBI primer set. Each CDR3 protein gets one entry after TCRdb re-called the multiplex PCR reads with MiXCR. The table includes 45,000 to 55,000 distinct CDR3 sequences, approximately 50% detected once. The sample was peripheral blood or thyroid tissue (not recorded which). These receptors all stem from a man between 18 and 29 years old with Graves' hyperthyroidism.

In this sample, this clonotype turned up many times. The V call is TRBV11-2, the J call TRBJ2-2, with 7 bases lining up with TRBD1. Germline V CDR1 and CDR2: SGHAT, FQNNGV. With 1 base clipped from V and 0 bases from J, the junction kept 2 bases outside the gene matches. This CDR3 region has 16 residues. CDR3 sequence (DNA): TGTGCCAGCAGCTTAGCTCAGGGGGCGAACACCGGGGAGCTGTTTTTT. Translated: CASSLAQGANTGELFF.

This clonotype was observed once. This chain joins TRBV20-1 and TRBJ1-4; D gene unclear. This CDR3 has 13 amino acids. Trimming removed 2 bases from V and 8 bases from J, with 12 bases in between. Germline V gives CDR1 DFQATT, CDR2 SNEGSKA (reference sequence). CDR3 bases: TGCAGTGCTAGAAGTCACTACAGAGAAAAACTGTTTTTT. This encodes CSARSHYREKLFF.

The sample holds one count of this clonotype. J is TRBJ1-5 and V is TRBV20-1; 7 nucleotides match TRBD1. Germline V gene sequence: CDR1 DFQATT, CDR2 SNEGSKA (reference sequence). The junction had 6 bases not matched to a gene; V was cut back by 8 bases and J by 5 bases. The CDR3 extends over 12 amino acids. As DNA, the CDR3 is TGCAGTCCTGGGACAGAGCATCAGCCCCAGCATTTT. As protein: CSPGTEHQPQHF.

The gene calls are TRBV20-1 and TRBJ1-1; 11 nucleotides align to TRBD1. The CDR3 runs 16 residues. Germline V gives CDR1 DFQATT, CDR2 SNEGSKA (reference sequence). Unmatched junction bases numbered 9, after V lost 3 bases and J lost 3 bases. The CDR3 DNA is TGCAGTGCTAGCCATGGGACAGGGGGTGACGACACTGAAGCTTTCTTT. This sequence encodes CSASHGTGGDDTEAFF.

The chain has TRBV20-1 and TRBJ2-5, with D hard to call. Germline CDR1 and CDR2: DFQATT and SNEGSKA (reference sequence). The V end was cut by 0 bases, the J end by 2 bases, with 10 bases between. The CDR3 contains 14 residues. CDR3 sequence reads: CSAREATGQETQYF. CDR3 nucleotides: TGCAGTGCTAGAGAAGCGACGGGTCAAGAGACCCAGTACTTC.

This clonotype was found many times. The chain links TRBV5-1 to TRBJ2-6, with D tentatively TRBD2 (6 bases). The CDR3 covers 16 residues. The V gene lost 2 bases and the J gene lost 0 bases, with 9 bases spanning the gap. Germline CDR1 SGHRS, CDR2 YFSETQ. The CDR3 is CASSFLGGSGANVLTF. As DNA, the CDR3 is TGCGCCAGCAGCTTCTTGGGGGGCTCTGGGGCCAACGTCCTGACTTTC.

This clonotype was observed many times. The V and J genes are TRBV6-5 and TRBJ1-4; a possible D gene is TRBD1 (5 bases). The germline V gene encodes CDR1 MNHEY and CDR2 SVGAGI. The CDR3 has 14 amino acids. V was pared by 8 bases and J by 7 bases, with 17 bases between. The CDR3 spells CASRRGDGPEKLFF. The CDR3 DNA follows: TGTGCCAGCCGTAGAGGGGACGGTCCTGAAAAACTGTTTTTT.

This clonotype showed up many times. This chain connects TRBV6-2 or TRBV6-3 to TRBJ1-5, with a tentative D call TRBD1 (6 bases). The CDR3 totals 15 residues. The germline V and J ends were trimmed by 6 bases and 1 base, with 13 bases remaining between them. Germline V gene sequence: CDR1 MNHEY, CDR2 SVGEGT. Here the CDR3 reads CASRQGASSNQPQHF. The CDR3, as DNA: TGTGCCAGCAGACAGGGAGCGTCGAGCAATCAGCCCCAGCATTTT.

This clonotype appeared many times. The chain uses TRBV28 and TRBJ1-5; TRBD1 matches at 7 bases. With V trimmed by 5 bases and J by 8 bases, 12 bases remained unmatched. The CDR3 loop spans 15 amino acids. Germline-derived CDR1 and CDR2 are MDHEN and SYDVKM. Here the CDR3 DNA reads TGTGCCAGCAGTCCCCGGGACAGAGCTTGGGAGCCCCAGCATTTT. Its translation: CASSPRDRAWEPQHF.

Comments on this clonotype: The junction departs from the called germline gene at one end, perhaps through a read error. This chain links TRBV5-1 with TRBJ2-2; TRBD1 matches 8 bases. The CDR3 has 16 amino acids. Germline-derived CDR1 and CDR2 are SGHRS and YFSETQ. The CDR3 reads CASSPSGTGNTGELFF. The CDR3 DNA is TGTGCCAGCAGCCCATCCGGGACAGGAAACACCGGGGAGCTGTTTTTT.

This clonotype was counted only a few times. The V gene is TRBV9, the J gene TRBJ1-2; the match to TRBD1 covers 8 bases. The CDR3 has 12 residues. After removal of 10 bases from V and 7 bases from J, the junction contained 9 bases not matched to a gene. Germline CDR1 and CDR2: SGDLS and YYNGEE. The CDR3 coding sequence is TGTGCCGGTAGCGCGGGGACAGGTGGCTACACCTTC. Translating it yields CAGSAGTGGYTF.

J is TRBJ2-5 and V is TRBV29-1; no clear D gene. CDR1 and CDR2 from the germline V gene are SQVTM and ANQGSEA. CDR3 length: 12 residues. V dropped 4 bases and J dropped 2 bases, with 8 bases sitting between them. The CDR3 nucleotides are TGCAGCGTTGCAGTGGTTCAAGAGACCCAGTACTTC. This encodes CSVAVVQETQYF.

In this sample, this clonotype turned up many times. The chain has TRBV7-2 and TRBJ2-5; TRBD2 matches at 7 bases. V lost 5 bases, J lost 2 bases, and 8 bases stayed unmatched. This CDR3 region has 15 residues. Germline V lookup: CDR1 SGHTA, CDR2 FQGNSA. Here the CDR3 DNA reads TGTGCCAGCAGCCCCAAGCGGGAATATCAAGAGACCCAGTACTTC. It encodes CASSPKREYQETQYF.

Comments on this clonotype: The conserved phenylalanine or tryptophan normally closing the CDR3 is absent here, so this likely arose from a read error. The DNA is omitted, as the CDR3 cannot be located on it reliably, and the CDR3 follows TCRdb's listing. The chain recombines TRBV7-9 with TRBJ1-6. A total of 12 residues make up the CDR3, ends included. Germline loops: CDR1 SEHNR, CDR2 FQNEAQ (reference sequence). The CDR3 spells CASSSRDSPLQI.

The CDR3 nucleotides are TGTGCCACCAGCAGAGAGGGGACAGGGGGTCGGGAAAAACTGTTTTTT. Translated: CATSREGTGGREKLFF. The V and J genes are TRBV15 and TRBJ1-4; TRBD1 matches 11 bases. Germline-derived CDR1 and CDR2 are LNHNV and YYDKDF (reference sequence). The CDR3 consists of 16 residues. V shed 0 bases and J 8 bases; nucleotides not matched to a gene: 5.

V is TRBV29-1 and J is TRBJ1-5, with TRBD1 as a possible D gene (5 bases). With 6 bases removed from V and 4 bases from J, the gap between germline ends came to 10 bases. Germline CDR1 is SQVTM and CDR2 is ANQGSEA. The CDR3 totals 12 residues. CDR3 residues: CSVTGANQPQHF. The CDR3 DNA reads TGCAGCGTCACCGGGGCGAATCAGCCCCAGCATTTT.

The chain carries TRBV29-1 and TRBJ2-7, with 13 bases fitting TRBD2. J gave up 5 bases and V 6 bases, and 10 bases lay outside the gene matches. The CDR3 length is 15 residues. Germline V gene lookup returns CDR1 SQVTM and CDR2 ANQGSEA. For the CDR3, the DNA is TGCAGCGTGAGGCCCGGGACTAGCGGGAACAACGAGCAGTACTTC. It codes for CSVRPGTSGNNEQYF.

The table lists this clonotype with many counts. The chain couples TRBV10-2 to TRBJ2-5, with 12 bases matching TRBD2. Germline loops: CDR1 WSHSY, CDR2 SAAADI. CDR3 length equals 14 residues. The trim removed 10 bases at V and 5 bases at J, leaving 8 bases unmatched. The CDR3 DNA reads as TGCGCCACACAACTAGCGGGAGGACTCGAGACCCAGTACTTC. Translated, it gives CATQLAGGLETQYF.

The chain joins TRBV2 to TRBJ1-2, with unresolved D. Germline-derived CDR1 and CDR2 are SNHLY and FYNNEI. V lost 4 bases to trimming and J lost 4 bases, with 10 bases between them. This CDR3 comprises 13 residues. CDR3: CASSVEQRYGYTF. DNA of the CDR3: TGTGCCAGCAGTGTTGAACAGCGCTATGGCTACACCTTC.